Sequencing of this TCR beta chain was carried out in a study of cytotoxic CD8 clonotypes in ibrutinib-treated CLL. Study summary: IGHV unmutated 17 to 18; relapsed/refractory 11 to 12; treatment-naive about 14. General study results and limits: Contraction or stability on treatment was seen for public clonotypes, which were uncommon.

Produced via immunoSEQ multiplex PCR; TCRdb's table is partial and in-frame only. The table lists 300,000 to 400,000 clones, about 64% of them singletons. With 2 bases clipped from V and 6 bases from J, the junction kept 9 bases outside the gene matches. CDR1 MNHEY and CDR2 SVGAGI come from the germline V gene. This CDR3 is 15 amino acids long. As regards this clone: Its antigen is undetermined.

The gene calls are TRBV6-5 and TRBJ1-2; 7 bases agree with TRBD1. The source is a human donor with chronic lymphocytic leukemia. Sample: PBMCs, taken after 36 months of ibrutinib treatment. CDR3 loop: CASSYTSGTENGYTF. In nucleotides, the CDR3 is TGTGCCAGCAGTTACACATCCGGGACAGAAAATGGCTACACCTTC.